This T cell receptor (beta chain) is drawn from a study of blood T cell repertoires in COVID-19. The CDR3 contains 14 residues. Germline values: CDR1 MNHEY, CDR2 SVGAGI. V lost 2 bases to trimming and J lost 5 bases; unmatched junction nucleotides: 3. Generated by immunoSEQ multiplex PCR, the TCRdb table keeps only in-frame clones and is missing some. The table has more than 150,000 clones, around 95% seen once. The gene calls are TRBV6-5 and TRBJ2-1; TRBD1 aligns across 7 bases. Sequencing used peripheral blood. The receptor's source is a man in his thirties or forties with COVID-19, enrolled during active disease. The CDR3 region has the DNA TGTGCCAGCAGTTACGACAGGGACCACAATGAGCAGTTCTTC. It specifies CASSYDRDHNEQFF.